One and the same sample provided the 7 T cell receptor beta chains below, sequenced in a study of OX40 agonist ivuxolimab in advanced cancers. TCRdb keeps only in-frame clones here, not all; method: immunoSEQ multiplex PCR. The top ten hold about 2% of the sample, which has roughly 70,000 clones, 87% seen once. Sequenced material: CD4+ or CD8+ T cells sorted from blood, taken in a trial of the OX40 agonist ivuxolimab. The receptors here all came from an adult with an advanced solid tumor such as melanoma, head and neck, liver or kidney cancer.

This clone was detected a few times. The same CDR3 arises from other DNA sequences in this sample as well. The chain has TRBV18 and TRBJ1-6; 7 bases are shared with TRBD1. Germline V gene lookup returns CDR1 KGHSH and CDR2 LQKENI. The V gene end was trimmed by 3 bases and the J gene end by 7 bases; junction bases not matched to a gene: 6. This CDR3 comprises 15 residues. CDR3 sequence reads: CASSPGQGGNSPLHF. The CDR3, as DNA: TGTGCCAGCTCACCCGGGCAGGGGGGCAATTCACCCCTCCACTTT.

The genes are TRBV6-1 and TRBJ2-6, with 7 bases lining up with TRBD2. The J segment lost 0 bases and the V segment lost 0 bases, leaving 5 bases of the junction unmatched. Germline loops: CDR1 MNHNS, CDR2 SASEGT. The CDR3 length is 18 residues. DNA for the CDR3: TGTGCCAGCAGTGAAGCTGGGGGGGGTAGCTCTGGGGCCAACGTCCTGACTTTC. Amino acids: CASSEAGGGSSGANVLTF.

The chain links TRBV18 to TRBJ2-1; 7 bases map to TRBD1. Losses at the gene ends were 3 bases for V and 5 bases for J; bases not matched to a gene: 4. In germline, CDR1 is KGHSH, CDR2 LQKENI. This CDR3 spans 14 amino acids. This CDR3 reads CASSPSQGDNEQFF. The CDR3 coding sequence is TGTGCCAGCTCACCTAGCCAGGGGGACAATGAGCAGTTCTTC.

The chain joins TRBV4-3 to TRBJ2-5; tentatively, D is TRBD2 (5 bases). The CDR3 has 13 residues. V lost 1 base to trimming and J lost 5 bases, with 8 bases between them. CDR1 is LGHNA and CDR2 is YSLEER in the germline V gene. In DNA form, the CDR3 reads TGCGCCAGCAGCCAAGGAGGGCGGGAGACCCAGTACTTC. As protein: CASSQGGRETQYF.

V is TRBV7-2 and J is TRBJ1-1, with 9 bases that match TRBD1. CDR1 and CDR2 from the germline V gene are SGHTA and FQGNSA. V lost 5 bases and J lost 0; bases outside the gene matches: 10. The CDR3 has 17 amino acids. CDR3: CASSIGQGTTMNTEAFF. The CDR3, as DNA: TGTGCCAGCAGCATAGGACAGGGGACGACTATGAACACTGAAGCTTTCTTT.

This clone came up a few times. V gene TRBV18 combines with J gene TRBJ1-1; D is unresolved. CDR1 is KGHSH and CDR2 is LQKENI in the germline V gene. The CDR3 contains 13 residues. The V and J ends lost 4 bases and 1 base respectively, with 7 bases between them. The CDR3 loop is CASSQETNTEAFF. CDR3 coding DNA: TGTGCCAGCTCACAGGAAACGAACACTGAAGCTTTCTTT.

The chain combines TRBV10-2 with TRBJ1-2, with D hard to call. Between the trimmed V and J ends, which lost 2 bases and 4 bases, there was a span of 14 bases. Germline V lookup: CDR1 WSHSY, CDR2 SAAADI. The CDR3 has 15 amino acids. In DNA form, the CDR3 reads TGCGCCAGCAGTGAGGATACTGAAGGATTCTATGGCTACACCTTC. Translation: CASSEDTEGFYGYTF.